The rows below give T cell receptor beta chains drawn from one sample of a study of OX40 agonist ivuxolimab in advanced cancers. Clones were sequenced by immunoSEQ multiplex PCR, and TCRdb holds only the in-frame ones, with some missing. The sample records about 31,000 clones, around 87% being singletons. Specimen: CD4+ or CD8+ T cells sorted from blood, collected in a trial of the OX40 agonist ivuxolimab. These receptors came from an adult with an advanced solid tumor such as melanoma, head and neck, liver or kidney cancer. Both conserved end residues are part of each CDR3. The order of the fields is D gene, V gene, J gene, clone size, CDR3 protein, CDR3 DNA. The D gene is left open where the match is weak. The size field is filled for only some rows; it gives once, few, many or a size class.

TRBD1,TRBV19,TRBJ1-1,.,CASSANRGDTEAFF,TGTGCCAGTAGTGCCAACAGGGGTGACACTGAAGCTTTCTTT
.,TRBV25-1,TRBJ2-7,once,CASSEQEGVYEQYF,TGTGCCAGCAGTGAACAGGAGGGGGTTTACGAGCAGTACTTC
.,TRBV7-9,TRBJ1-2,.,CASSLALIGSYGYTF,TGTGCCAGCAGCCTCGCTTTGATAGGGTCTTATGGCTACACCTTC
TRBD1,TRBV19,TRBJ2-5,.,CASSPSGTGGRETQYF,TGTGCCAGTAGTCCTTCCGGGACAGGGGGCAGAGAGACCCAGTACTTC
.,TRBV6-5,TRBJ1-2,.,CASSIREGRYGYTF,TGTGCCAGCAGTATTCGGGAGGGCCGCTATGGCTACACCTTC
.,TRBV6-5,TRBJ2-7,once,CASSLDTAPYEQYF,TGTGCCAGCAGCCTCGACACGGCGCCCTACGAGCAGTACTTC
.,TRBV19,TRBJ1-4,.,CASNFGTTSTNEKLFF,TGTGCCAGTAACTTCGGGACAACCTCAACTAATGAAAAACTGTTTTTT
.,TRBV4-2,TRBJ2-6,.,CASSQLLATGANVLTF,TGTGCCAGCAGCCAACTCTTAGCTACTGGGGCCAACGTCCTGACTTTC
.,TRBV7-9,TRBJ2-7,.,CASSLAGALSYEQYF,TGTGCCAGCAGCTTAGCAGGGGCCCTCTCCTACGAGCAGTACTTC
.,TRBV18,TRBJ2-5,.,CASSPMVAETQYF,TGTGCCAGCTCACCAATGGTCGCAGAGACCCAGTACTTC
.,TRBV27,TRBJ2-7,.,CASSLSFQAGYEQYF,TGTGCCAGCAGTTTATCGTTCCAGGCGGGGTACGAGCAGTACTTC
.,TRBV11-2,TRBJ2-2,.,CASSLDYFRRQGTGELFF,TGTGCCAGCAGCTTAGATTATTTTAGACGGCAGGGCACCGGGGAGCTGTTTTTT
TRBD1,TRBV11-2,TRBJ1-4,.,CASSSGLRGRGEKLFF,TGTGCCAGCAGCTCGGGACTCAGGGGGCGTGGAGAAAAACTGTTTTTT
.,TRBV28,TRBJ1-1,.,CASSSAGLDLTEAFF,TGTGCCAGCAGTTCAGCCGGACTTGACCTGACTGAAGCTTTCTTT
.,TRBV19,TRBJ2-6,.,CASSVASGANVLTF,TGTGCCAGTAGTGTGGCATCTGGGGCCAACGTCCTGACTTTC
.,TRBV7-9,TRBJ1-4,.,CASSLVGPEKLFF,TGTGCCAGCAGCTTAGTCGGTCCTGAAAAACTGTTTTTT
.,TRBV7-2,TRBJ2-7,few,CASSLAGPVEQYF,TGTGCCAGCAGCTTAGCGGGACCTGTCGAGCAGTACTTC
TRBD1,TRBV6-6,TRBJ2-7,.,CASSDRGQGNYEQYF,TGTGCCAGCAGCGATAGGGGACAGGGGAACTACGAGCAGTACTTC
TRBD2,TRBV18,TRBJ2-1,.,CASKTSGSDGEQFF,TGTGCCAGCAAGACTAGCGGGAGTGACGGTGAGCAGTTCTTC
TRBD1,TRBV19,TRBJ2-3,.,CASSTRPGQSIADTQYF,TGTGCCAGTAGTACCCGCCCGGGACAGAGTATCGCAGATACGCAGTATTTT
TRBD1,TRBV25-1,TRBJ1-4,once,CASRGQGDEKLFF,TGTGCCAGCAGAGGACAGGGGGATGAAAAACTGTTTTTT
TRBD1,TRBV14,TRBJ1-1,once,CASSQERGRGNTEAFF,TGTGCCAGCAGCCAAGAAAGGGGGCGAGGAAACACTGAAGCTTTCTTT